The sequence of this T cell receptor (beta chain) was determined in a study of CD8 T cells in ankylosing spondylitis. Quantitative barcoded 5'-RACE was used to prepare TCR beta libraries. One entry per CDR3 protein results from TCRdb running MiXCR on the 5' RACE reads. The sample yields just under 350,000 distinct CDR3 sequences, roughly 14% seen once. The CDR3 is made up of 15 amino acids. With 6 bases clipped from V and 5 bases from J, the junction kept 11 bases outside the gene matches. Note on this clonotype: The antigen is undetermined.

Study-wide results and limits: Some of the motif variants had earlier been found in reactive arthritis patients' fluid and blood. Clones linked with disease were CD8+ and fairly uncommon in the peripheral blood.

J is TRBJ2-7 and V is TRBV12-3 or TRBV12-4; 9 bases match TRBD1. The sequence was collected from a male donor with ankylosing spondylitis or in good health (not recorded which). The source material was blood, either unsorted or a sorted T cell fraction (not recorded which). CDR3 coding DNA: TGTGCCAGCAGATTGGGACAGGGCACAGGCCACGAGCAGTACTTC. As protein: CASRLGQGTGHEQYF.